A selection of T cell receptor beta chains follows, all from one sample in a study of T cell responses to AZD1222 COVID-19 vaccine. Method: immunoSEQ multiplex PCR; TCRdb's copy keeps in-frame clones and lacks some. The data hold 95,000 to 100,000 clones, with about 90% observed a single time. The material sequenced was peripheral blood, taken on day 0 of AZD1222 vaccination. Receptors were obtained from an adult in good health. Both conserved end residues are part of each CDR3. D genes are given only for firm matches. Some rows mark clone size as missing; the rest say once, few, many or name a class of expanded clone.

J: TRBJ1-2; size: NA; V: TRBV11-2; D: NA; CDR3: CASSLDLPGGYTF; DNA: TGTGCCAGCAGCTTAGATCTGCCGGGGGGCTACACCTTC
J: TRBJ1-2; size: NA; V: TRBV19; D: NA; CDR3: CASSSRGQNGYTF; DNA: TGTGCCAGTAGCTCACGGGGGCAGAATGGCTACACCTTC
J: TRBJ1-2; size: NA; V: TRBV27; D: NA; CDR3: CASSPYEPKGYTF; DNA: TGTGCCAGCAGTCCCTACGAACCAAAAGGCTACACCTTC
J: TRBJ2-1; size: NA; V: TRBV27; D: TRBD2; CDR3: CASSPRLAGGEQFF; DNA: TGTGCCAGCAGTCCACGACTAGCGGGAGGTGAGCAGTTCTTC
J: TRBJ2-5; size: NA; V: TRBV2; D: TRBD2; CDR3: CASSRGVAGAETQYF; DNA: TGTGCCAGCAGTCGAGGGGTCGCGGGAGCAGAGACCCAGTACTTC
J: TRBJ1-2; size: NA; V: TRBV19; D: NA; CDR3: CASIRGKYGYTF; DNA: TGTGCCAGTATACGGGGAAAGTATGGCTACACCTTC
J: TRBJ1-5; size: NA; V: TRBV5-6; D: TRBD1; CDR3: CASSYSGTGGFNQPQHF; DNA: TGTGCCAGCAGTTACTCCGGGACAGGGGGCTTCAATCAGCCCCAGCATTTT
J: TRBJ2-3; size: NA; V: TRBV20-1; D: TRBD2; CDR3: CSASLLTSARTDTQYF; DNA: TGCAGTGCTAGTTTACTAACTAGCGCCCGCACAGATACGCAGTATTTT
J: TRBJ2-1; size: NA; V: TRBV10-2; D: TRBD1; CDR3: CASRDRGSYNEQFF; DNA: TGCGCCAGCAGGGACAGGGGTTCCTACAATGAGCAGTTCTTC
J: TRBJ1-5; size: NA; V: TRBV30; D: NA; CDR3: CAWSRVRTFIGSNQPQHF; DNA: TGTGCCTGGAGTCGCGTCAGAACGTTCATAGGCAGCAATCAGCCCCAGCATTTT
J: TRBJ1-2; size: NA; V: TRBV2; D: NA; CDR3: CASSSGPNYGYTF; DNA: TGTGCCAGCAGCTCGGGCCCTAACTATGGCTACACCTTC
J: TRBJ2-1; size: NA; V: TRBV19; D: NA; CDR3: CASSIVGGTPYNEQFF; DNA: TGTGCCAGTAGTATAGTCGGGGGAACGCCCTACAATGAGCAGTTCTTC
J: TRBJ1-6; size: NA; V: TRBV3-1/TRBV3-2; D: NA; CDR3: CASSQEGGRNSPLHF; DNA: TGTGCCAGCAGCCAGGAGGGAGGGCGTAATTCACCCCTCCACTTT
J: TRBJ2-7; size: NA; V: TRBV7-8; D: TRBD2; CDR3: CASSFWLAGVYEQYF; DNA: TGTGCCAGCAGCTTTTGGCTAGCGGGAGTATACGAGCAGTACTTC
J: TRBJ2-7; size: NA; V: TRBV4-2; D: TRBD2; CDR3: CASSQELGPAGAYEQYF; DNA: TGTGCCAGCAGCCAAGAACTTGGGCCAGCGGGGGCCTACGAGCAGTACTTC
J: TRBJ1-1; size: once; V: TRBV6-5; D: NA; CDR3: CASTGWNTEAFF; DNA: TGTGCCAGCACAGGATGGAACACTGAAGCTTTCTTT
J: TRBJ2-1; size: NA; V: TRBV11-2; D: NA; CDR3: CASSLFYRQGVNEQFF; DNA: TGTGCCAGCAGCTTATTCTACCGTCAGGGAGTAAATGAGCAGTTCTTC
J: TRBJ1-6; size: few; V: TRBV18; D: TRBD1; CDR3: CASSSRTGRAESPLHF; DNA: TGTGCCAGCTCATCGAGGACAGGGCGGGCGGAATCACCCCTCCACTTT
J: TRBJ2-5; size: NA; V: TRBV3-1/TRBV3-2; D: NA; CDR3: CASSLGRYQETQYF; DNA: TGTGCCAGCAGCCTTGGCAGATACCAAGAGACCCAGTACTTC
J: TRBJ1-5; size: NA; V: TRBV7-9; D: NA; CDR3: CASSFLTDNQPQHF; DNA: TGTGCCAGCAGCTTTCTAACAGACAATCAGCCCCAGCATTTT
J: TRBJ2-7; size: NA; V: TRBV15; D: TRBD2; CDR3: CATRSSGTHEQYF; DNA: TGTGCCACCAGGTCTAGCGGGACCCACGAGCAGTACTTC
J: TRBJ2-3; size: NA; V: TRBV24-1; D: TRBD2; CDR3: CATSEASGSGRSTDTQYF; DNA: TGTGCCACCAGTGAAGCTAGCGGGAGCGGTCGGAGCACAGATACGCAGTATTTT
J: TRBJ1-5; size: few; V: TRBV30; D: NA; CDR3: CAWSQGLGDQPQHF; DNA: TGTGCCTGGAGTCAAGGCCTAGGGGATCAGCCCCAGCATTTT
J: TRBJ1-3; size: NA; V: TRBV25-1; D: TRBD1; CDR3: CASSDKGAHGNTIYF; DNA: TGTGCCAGCAGTGATAAGGGGGCGCATGGAAACACCATATATTTT
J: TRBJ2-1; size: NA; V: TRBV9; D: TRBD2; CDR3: CASSVQGAGLTYNEQFF; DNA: TGTGCCAGCAGCGTACAAGGAGCGGGGCTTACCTACAATGAGCAGTTCTTC
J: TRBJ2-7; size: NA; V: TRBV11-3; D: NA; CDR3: CASSLDGSSYEQYF; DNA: TGTGCCAGCAGCTTAGACGGGAGCTCCTACGAGCAGTACTTC